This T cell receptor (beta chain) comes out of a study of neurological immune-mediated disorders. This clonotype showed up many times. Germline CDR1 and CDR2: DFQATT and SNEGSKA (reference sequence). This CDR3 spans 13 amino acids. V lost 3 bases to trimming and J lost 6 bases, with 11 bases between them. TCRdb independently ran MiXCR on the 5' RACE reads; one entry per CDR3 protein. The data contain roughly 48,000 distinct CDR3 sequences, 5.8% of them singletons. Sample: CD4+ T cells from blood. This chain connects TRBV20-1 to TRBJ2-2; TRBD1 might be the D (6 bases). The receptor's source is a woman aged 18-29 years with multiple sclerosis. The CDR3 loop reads CSARLAGAGELFF. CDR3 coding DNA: TGCAGTGCTAGGCTAGCAGGGGCCGGGGAGCTGTTTTTT.